Given below is one TCR beta chain in context. No antigen is known for it. The ends lost 4 bases at V and 2 bases at J; junction bases unmatched: 6. The germline V gene encodes CDR1 SGHDT and CDR2 YYEEEE. The CDR3 contains 14 residues. The data were produced by immunoSEQ multiplex PCR, yet TCRdb's version contains in-frame clones alone and is incomplete. The sample totals 150,000 or so clones. This specimen belongs to a study of T cell responses to AZD1222 COVID-19 vaccine. Whole-study results and caveats: Vaccine-related CD4 TCRs covered spike, predominating at 160-218 and 743-854. Recipients of AZD1222 seropositive at baseline numbered only five or six.

The chain has TRBV5-6 and TRBJ2-7, with 7 bases matching TRBD1. The source of this sequence is an adult in good health. Input material: peripheral blood. The CDR3, as DNA: TGTGCCAGCAGCAGGGGACAGCATACCTACGAGCAGTACTTC. This gives the protein CASSRGQHTYEQYF.